Listed here are 10 T cell receptor beta chains from one sample, sequenced in a study of blood T cell repertoires in COVID-19. Clones were sequenced by immunoSEQ multiplex PCR, and TCRdb holds only the in-frame ones, with some missing. The table shows tens of thousands of clones, with around 89% occurring only once. Sequencing was performed on peripheral blood. These receptor sequences come from a woman in her 70s with acute or convalescent COVID-19.

In DNA form, the CDR3 reads TGTGCCAGCAGCCAATTGGCAGGGGGCAATTCACCCCTCCACTTT. Translated: CASSQLAGGNSPLHF. The chain recombines TRBV3-1 (or the pseudogene TRBV3-2) with TRBJ1-6; 8 bases are shared with TRBD1. This CDR3 comprises 15 residues. Trimming cost V 2 bases and J 7 bases; bases outside gene matches: 4. CDR1 is LGHDT, CDR2 YNNKEL, per germline (reference sequence).

The rearrangement links TRBV27 to TRBJ2-3; 8 bases fit TRBD2. Per the germline V gene, CDR1 is MNHEY and CDR2 is SMNVEV (reference sequence). V shed 3 bases and J 6 bases; nucleotides not matched to a gene: 5. This CDR3 has 14 residues. As DNA, the CDR3 is TGTGCCAGCAGTTTTCTGCGGGAGGAGGATACGCAGTATTTT. Its protein product is CASSFLREEDTQYF.

The chain is built from TRBV6-6 and TRBJ1-1; 8 bases are a match to TRBD1. J lost 14 bases, V lost 5 bases, and 7 bases had no gene match. CDR1 and CDR2 from the germline V gene are MNHNY and SVGAGI (reference sequence). This CDR3 has 11 residues. The CDR3 sequence: CASSKTGAHFF. As DNA, the CDR3 is TGTGCCAGCAGTAAGACAGGGGCCCACTTCTTT.

The rearrangement links TRBV19 to TRBJ1-2; D is unclear. Trimming took 3 bases from V and 0 from J, leaving 11 bases between them. Germline values: CDR1 LNHDA, CDR2 SQIVND (reference sequence). The CDR3 length is 15 residues. The CDR3 DNA sequence: TGTGCCAGTAGTATCTATAGCAGCACTAACTATGGCTACACCTTC. It codes for CASSIYSSTNYGYTF. Based on the CDR3 plus reference TRBV19 and TRBJ1-2, the full variable domain is DGGITQSPKYLFRKEGQNVTLSCEQNLNHDAMYWYRQDPGQGLRLIYYSQIVNDFQKGDIAEGYSVSREKKESFPLTVTSAQKNPTAFYLCASSIYSSTNYGYTFGSGTRLTVV.

The CDR3 loop reads CASSSLGGATDTQYF. For the CDR3, the DNA is TGTGCCAGCAGCAGTTTGGGCGGGGCCACAGATACGCAGTATTTT. The J gene is TRBJ2-3, the V gene TRBV7-3; D perhaps matches TRBD2 (6 bases). This CDR3 contains 15 residues. Germline V lookup: CDR1 SGHTA, CDR2 FQGTGA. The ends were cut back, 5 bases at V and 2 bases at J, with 14 bases in the middle.

This clone was counted a few times. The chain recombines TRBV29-1 with TRBJ1-5; 8 bases align to TRBD1. Germline values: CDR1 SQVTM, CDR2 ANQGSEA. CDR3 length: 13 amino acids. V shed 4 bases, J shed 4 bases, and the junction held 3 bases outside the gene matches. CDR3 residues: CSVGTGPNQPQHF. CDR3 bases: TGCAGCGTTGGGACAGGGCCGAATCAGCCCCAGCATTTT.

The V call is TRBV7-9, the J call TRBJ1-2; TRBD1 matches 7 bases. V shed 3 bases, J shed 8 bases, and the junction held 3 bases outside the gene matches. There are 12 residues in the CDR3. CDR1 is SEHNR, CDR2 FQNEAQ, per germline (reference sequence). For the CDR3, the DNA is TGTGCCAGCAGCTTTACAGGGGTCGGCTACACCTTC. This sequence encodes CASSFTGVGYTF.

The chain uses TRBV14 and TRBJ1-2; D is ambiguous. V lost 1 base and J 5 bases, leaving 14 bases between the germline ends. The CDR3 runs to 15 residues. Germline V CDR1 and CDR2: SGHDN, FVKESK. CDR3 in DNA: TGTGCCAGCAGCCAAGTCTCCCGTGGAGGATATGGCTACACCTTC. Its translation: CASSQVSRGGYGYTF.

This clone occurred once. This chain joins TRBV5-1 and TRBJ1-4, with 9 positions matching TRBD1. With 4 bases clipped from V and 7 bases from J, the junction kept 8 bases outside the gene matches. Per germline, CDR1 SGHRS and CDR2 YFSETQ. CDR3 length: 15 amino acids. DNA for the CDR3: TGCGCCAGCAGCCCCTCGGGACAGGGAGGTGAAAAACTGTTTTTT. This codes for CASSPSGQGGEKLFF.

The chain uses TRBV29-1 and TRBJ2-1; 11 bases fit TRBD1. The germline CDR1 and CDR2 sequences are SQVTM and ANQGSEA. The J segment lost 10 bases and the V segment lost 6 bases, leaving 8 bases of the junction unmatched. This CDR3 spans 13 amino acids. CDR3 sequence: CSVPDRGHFEQFF. DNA for the CDR3: TGCAGCGTGCCGGACAGGGGGCACTTCGAGCAGTTCTTC.